This T cell receptor (beta chain) derives from a study of graft-versus-host responses after intestinal transplantation. The overall study: Transplants were multivisceral, liver-intestinal, or isolated intestinal. For two to four years after anti-thymocyte globulin induction, all recipients took tacrolimus and steroids.

As for this clone: Antigen: not known.

Study-wide points: GvH clones were found in recipient marrow; some appeared first in ileum or blood.

V lost 10 bases to trimming and J lost 11 bases, with 23 bases between them. Germline V gene data show CDR1 as MNHEY and CDR2 as SMNVEV (reference sequence). This CDR3 spans 13 amino acids. Assay: immunoSEQ multiplex PCR; the TCRdb copy retains only in-frame clones and omits some. The profile shows 99,000 or so clones, roughly 83% of them singletons. The sample consisted of PBMCs, taken 255 days after intestinal transplant. The chain links TRBV27 to TRBJ2-5, with D perhaps matching TRBD2 (7 bases). The origin of this receptor is a human patient who received an intestinal transplant, so some T cells may come from the graft donor. CDR3 nucleotides: TGTGCCACTTCGTCCGGGGGGCAGGTAGAGCAGTACTTC. Translation gives CATSSGGQVEQYF.